The 3 T cell receptor beta chains reported below all come from one sample, sequenced in a study of cytomegalovirus exposure and HLA in healthy donors. Use of 60 Vbeta and 13 Jbeta primers characterized the PCR. The method was immunoSEQ multiplex PCR; TCRdb's version includes in-frame clones alone and lacks a portion of them. The data show around 140,000 clones, over 70% seen once. The sample taken for sequencing was PBMCs. These receptors were taken from a woman aged 40-49 years in good health and CMV-seronegative.

The chain links TRBV30 to TRBJ1-5; 9 positions match TRBD1. There are 17 residues in the CDR3. Per germline, CDR1 GTSNPN and CDR2 SVGIG (reference sequence). Trimming took 4 bases from V and 0 from J; bases not matched to a gene: 10. The CDR3 region is CAWKIRQGVDSNQPQHF. The CDR3, as DNA: TGTGCCTGGAAAATCCGACAGGGGGTTGATAGCAATCAGCCCCAGCATTTT.

This sequence joins TRBV4-3 and TRBJ2-5, with 9 bases matching TRBD1. Germline V lookup: CDR1 LGHNA, CDR2 YSLEER. V lost 2 bases to trimming and J lost 3 bases; unmatched junction nucleotides: 4. The CDR3 covers 15 residues. DNA for the CDR3: TGCGCCAGCAGCCAACTCGGGACAGGGAAAGAGACCCAGTACTTC. Its translation is CASSQLGTGKETQYF.

The rearrangement links TRBV7-2 to TRBJ1-5; a possible D gene is TRBD1 (6 bases). The CDR3 runs 16 residues. V lost 2 bases and J lost 0, with 11 bases in between. Germline V CDR1 and CDR2: SGHTA, FQGNSA. The DNA of the CDR3 is TGTGCCAGCAGCTTATGGGGGCAGGATAGCAATCAGCCCCAGCATTTT. As protein: CASSLWGQDSNQPQHF.